This T cell receptor (beta chain) was identified in a study of Ad26.COV2.S vaccination and SARS-CoV-2 variants. Libraries were prepared by immunoSEQ multiplex PCR; TCRdb keeps only in-frame clonotypes and omits some of them. This sample carries 400,000 to 500,000 clones, approximately 87% of them seen once, and the ten largest clones take 3.6%. CDR1 and CDR2 (germline): LNHDA, SQIVND (reference sequence). The CDR3 is 15 residues long. V was trimmed by 2 bases and J by 5 bases, leaving 13 bases between them. Treatment here: 15 to 20 received Ad26.COV2.S at low or high dose, single or two shots; roughly five received placebo; per-sample allocation not given. The investigators took samples on day 63 after the first vaccine or placebo injection.

V is TRBV19 and J is TRBJ1-5; perhaps TRBD1 as D (5 bases). The specimen was peripheral blood, collected in a trial of Ad26.COV2.S vaccine versus placebo. The sequence derives from a person aged 18-65 years who received the Ad26.COV2.S COVID-19 vaccine or a placebo. The CDR3 sequence: CASSITGRDDQPQHF. For the CDR3, the DNA is TGTGCCAGTAGTATAACCGGCAGGGACGATCAGCCCCAGCATTTT.